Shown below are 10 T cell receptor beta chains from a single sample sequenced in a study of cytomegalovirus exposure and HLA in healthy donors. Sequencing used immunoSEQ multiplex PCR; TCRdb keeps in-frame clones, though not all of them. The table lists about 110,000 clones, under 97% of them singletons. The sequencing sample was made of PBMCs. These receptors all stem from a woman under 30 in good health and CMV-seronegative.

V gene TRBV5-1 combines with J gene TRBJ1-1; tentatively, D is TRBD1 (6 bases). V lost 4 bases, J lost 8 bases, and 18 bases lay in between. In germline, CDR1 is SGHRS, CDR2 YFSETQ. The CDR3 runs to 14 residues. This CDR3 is CASSLTGRETEAFF. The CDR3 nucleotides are TGCGCCAGCAGCCTGACAGGAAGAGAGACCGAAGCTTTCTTT.

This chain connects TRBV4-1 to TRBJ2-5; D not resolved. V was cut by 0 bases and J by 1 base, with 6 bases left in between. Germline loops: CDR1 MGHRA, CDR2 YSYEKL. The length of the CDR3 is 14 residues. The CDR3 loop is CASSQDQFQETQYF. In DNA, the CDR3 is TGCGCCAGCAGCCAAGATCAGTTCCAAGAGACCCAGTACTTC.

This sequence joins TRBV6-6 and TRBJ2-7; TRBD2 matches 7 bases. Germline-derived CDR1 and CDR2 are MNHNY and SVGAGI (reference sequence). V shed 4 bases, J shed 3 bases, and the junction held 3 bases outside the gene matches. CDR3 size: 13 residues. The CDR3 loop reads CASSFGLGYEQYF. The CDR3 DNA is TGTGCCAGCAGTTTTGGACTAGGCTACGAGCAGTACTTC.

CDR3 amino acids: CASSLEPGRVYGYTF. In nucleotides, the CDR3 is TGTGCCAGCAGCTTAGAACCGGGCAGGGTCTATGGCTACACCTTC. This chain joins TRBV7-2 and TRBJ1-2; perhaps TRBD1 as D (5 bases). Germline V CDR1 and CDR2: SGHTA, FQGNSA. The CDR3 covers 15 residues. The V and J ends lost 1 base and 4 bases respectively, with 13 bases between them. Combining the CDR3 with reference TRBV7-2 and TRBJ1-2 gives the whole variable domain GAGVSQSPSNKVTEKGKDVELRCDPISGHTALYWYRQSLGQGLEFLIYFQGNSAPDKSGLPSDRFSAERTGGSVSTLTIQRTQQEDSAVYLCASSLEPGRVYGYTFGSGTRLTVV.

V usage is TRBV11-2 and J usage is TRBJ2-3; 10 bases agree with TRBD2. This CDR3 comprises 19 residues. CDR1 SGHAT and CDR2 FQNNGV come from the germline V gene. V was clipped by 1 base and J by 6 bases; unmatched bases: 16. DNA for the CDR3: TGTGCCAGCAGCTTAGTACTTAGCGGGGGGTACCGGACCTCCGATACGCAGTATTTT. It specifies CASSLVLSGGYRTSDTQYF.

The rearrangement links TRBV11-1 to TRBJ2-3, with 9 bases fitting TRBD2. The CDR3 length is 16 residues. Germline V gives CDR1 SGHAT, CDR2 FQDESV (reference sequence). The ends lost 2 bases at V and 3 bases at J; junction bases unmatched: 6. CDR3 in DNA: TGTGCCAGCAGCTTACGCTCTAGCGGGGAAACAGATACGCAGTATTTT. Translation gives CASSLRSSGETDTQYF.

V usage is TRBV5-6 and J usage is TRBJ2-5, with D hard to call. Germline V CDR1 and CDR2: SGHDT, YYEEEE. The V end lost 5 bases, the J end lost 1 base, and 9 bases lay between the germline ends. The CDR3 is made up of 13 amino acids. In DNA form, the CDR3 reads TGTGCCAGCAGTTCAGTCCCCCAAGAGACCCAGTACTTC. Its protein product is CASSSVPQETQYF.

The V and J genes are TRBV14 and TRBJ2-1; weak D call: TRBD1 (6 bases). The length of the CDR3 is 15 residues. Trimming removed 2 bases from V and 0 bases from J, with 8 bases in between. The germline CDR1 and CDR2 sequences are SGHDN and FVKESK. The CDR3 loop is CASSQLTGSYNEQFF. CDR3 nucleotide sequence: TGTGCCAGCAGCCAACTGACAGGCTCCTACAATGAGCAGTTCTTC.

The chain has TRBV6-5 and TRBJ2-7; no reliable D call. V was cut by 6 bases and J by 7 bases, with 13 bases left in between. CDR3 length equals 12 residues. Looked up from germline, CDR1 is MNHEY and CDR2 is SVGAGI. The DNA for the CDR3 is TGTGCCAGCAGCCCAAGTTCGGAGGAGCAGTACTTC. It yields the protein CASSPSSEEQYF.

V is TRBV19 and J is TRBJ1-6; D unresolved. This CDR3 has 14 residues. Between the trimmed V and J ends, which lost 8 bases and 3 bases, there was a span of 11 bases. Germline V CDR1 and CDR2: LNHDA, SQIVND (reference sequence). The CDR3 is CASRLADYNSPLHF. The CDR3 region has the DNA TGTGCCAGTCGACTGGCGGACTATAATTCACCCCTCCACTTT.